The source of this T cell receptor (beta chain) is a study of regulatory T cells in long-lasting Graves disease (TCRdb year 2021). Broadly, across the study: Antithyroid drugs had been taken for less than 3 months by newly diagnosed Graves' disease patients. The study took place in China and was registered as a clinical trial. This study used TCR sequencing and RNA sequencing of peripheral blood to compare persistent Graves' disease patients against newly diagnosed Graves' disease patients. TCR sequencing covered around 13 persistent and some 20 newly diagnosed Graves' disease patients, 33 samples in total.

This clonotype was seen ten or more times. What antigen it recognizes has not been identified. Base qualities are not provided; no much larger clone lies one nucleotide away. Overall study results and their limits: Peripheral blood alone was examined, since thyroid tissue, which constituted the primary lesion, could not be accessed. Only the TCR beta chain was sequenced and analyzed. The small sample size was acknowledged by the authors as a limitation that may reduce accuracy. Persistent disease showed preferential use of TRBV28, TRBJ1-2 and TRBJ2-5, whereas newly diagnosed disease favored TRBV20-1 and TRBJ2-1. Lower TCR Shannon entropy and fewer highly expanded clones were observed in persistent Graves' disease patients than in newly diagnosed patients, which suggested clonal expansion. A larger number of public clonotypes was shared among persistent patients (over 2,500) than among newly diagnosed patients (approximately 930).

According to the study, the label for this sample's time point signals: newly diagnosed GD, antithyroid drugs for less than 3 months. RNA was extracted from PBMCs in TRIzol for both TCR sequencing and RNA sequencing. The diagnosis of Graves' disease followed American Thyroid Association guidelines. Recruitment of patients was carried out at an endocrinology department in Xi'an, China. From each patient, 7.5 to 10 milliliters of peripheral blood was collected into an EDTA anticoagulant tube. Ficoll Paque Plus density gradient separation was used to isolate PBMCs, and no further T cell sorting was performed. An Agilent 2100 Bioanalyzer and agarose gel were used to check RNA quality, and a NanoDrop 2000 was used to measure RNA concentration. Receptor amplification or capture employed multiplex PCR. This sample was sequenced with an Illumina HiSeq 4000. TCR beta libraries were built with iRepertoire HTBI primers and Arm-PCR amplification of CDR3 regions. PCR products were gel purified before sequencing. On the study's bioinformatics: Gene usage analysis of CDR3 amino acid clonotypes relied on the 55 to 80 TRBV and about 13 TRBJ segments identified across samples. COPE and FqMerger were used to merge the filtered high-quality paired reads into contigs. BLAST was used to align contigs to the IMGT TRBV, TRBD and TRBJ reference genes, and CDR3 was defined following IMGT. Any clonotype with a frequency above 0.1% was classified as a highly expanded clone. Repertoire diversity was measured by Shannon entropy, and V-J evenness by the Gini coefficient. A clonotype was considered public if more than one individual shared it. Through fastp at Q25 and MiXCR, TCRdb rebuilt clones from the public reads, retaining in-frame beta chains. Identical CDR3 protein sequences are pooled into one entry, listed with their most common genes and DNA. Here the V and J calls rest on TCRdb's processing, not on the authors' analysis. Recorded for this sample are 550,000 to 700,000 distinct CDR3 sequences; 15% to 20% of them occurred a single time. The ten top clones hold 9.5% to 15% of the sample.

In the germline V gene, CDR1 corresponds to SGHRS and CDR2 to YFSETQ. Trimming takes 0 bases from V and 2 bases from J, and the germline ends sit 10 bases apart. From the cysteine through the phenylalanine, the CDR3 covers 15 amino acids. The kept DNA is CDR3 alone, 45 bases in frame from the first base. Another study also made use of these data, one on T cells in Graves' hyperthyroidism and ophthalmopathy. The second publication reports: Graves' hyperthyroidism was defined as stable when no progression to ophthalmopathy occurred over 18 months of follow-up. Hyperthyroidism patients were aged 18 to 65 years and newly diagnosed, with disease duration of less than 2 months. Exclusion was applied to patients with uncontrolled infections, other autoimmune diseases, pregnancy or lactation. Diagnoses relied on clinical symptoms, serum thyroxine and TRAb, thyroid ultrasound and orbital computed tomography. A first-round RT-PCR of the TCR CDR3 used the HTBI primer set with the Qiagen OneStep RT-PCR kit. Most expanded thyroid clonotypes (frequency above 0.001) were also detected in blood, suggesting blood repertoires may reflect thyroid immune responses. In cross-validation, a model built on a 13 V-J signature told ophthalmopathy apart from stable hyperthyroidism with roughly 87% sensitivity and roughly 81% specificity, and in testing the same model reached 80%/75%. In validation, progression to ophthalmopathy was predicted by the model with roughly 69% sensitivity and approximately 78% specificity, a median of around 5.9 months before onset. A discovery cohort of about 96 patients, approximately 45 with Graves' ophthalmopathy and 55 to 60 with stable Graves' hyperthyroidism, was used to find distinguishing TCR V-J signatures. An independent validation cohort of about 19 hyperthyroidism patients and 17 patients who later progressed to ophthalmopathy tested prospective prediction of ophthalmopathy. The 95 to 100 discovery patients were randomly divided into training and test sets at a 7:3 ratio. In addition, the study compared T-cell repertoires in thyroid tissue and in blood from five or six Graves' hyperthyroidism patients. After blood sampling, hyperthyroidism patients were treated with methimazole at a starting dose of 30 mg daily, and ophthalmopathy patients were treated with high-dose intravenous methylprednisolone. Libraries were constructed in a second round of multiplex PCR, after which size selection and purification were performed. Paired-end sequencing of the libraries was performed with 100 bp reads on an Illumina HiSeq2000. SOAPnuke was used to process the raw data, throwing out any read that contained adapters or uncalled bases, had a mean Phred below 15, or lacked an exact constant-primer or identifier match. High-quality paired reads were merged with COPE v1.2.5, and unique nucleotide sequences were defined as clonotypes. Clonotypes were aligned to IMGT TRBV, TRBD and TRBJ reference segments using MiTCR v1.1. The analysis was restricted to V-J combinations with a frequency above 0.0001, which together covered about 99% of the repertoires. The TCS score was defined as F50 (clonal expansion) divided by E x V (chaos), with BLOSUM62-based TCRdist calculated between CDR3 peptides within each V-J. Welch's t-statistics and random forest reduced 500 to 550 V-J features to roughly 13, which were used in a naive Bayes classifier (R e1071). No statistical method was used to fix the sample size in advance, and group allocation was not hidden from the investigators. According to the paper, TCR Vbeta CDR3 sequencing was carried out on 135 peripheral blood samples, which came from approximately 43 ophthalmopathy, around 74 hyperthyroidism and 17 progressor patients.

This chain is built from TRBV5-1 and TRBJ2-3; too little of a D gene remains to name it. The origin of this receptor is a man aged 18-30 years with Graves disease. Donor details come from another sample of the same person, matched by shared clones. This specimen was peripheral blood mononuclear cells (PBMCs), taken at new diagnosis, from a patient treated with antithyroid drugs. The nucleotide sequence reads TGCGCCAGCAGCTTGGGAACGGCGACCACAGATACGCAGTATTTT. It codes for CASSLGTATTDTQYF.